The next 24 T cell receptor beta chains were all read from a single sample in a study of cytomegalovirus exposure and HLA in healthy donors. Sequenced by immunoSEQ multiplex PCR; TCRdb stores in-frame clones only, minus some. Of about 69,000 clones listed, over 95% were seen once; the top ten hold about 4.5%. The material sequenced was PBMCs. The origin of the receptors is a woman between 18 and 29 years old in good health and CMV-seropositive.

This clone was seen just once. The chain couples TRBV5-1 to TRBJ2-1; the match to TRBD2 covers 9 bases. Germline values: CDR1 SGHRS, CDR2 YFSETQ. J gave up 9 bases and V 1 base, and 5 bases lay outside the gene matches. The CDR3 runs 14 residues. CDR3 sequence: CASSLIAGESEQFF. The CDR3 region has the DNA TGCGCCAGCAGCTTGATAGCGGGAGAGTCTGAGCAGTTCTTC.

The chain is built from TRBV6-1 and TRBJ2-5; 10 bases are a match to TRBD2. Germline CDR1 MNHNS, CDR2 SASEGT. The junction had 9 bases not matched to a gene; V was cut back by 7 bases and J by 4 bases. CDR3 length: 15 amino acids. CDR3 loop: CASKGERLAGETQYF. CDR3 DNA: TGTGCCAGCAAGGGAGAGAGACTAGCGGGAGAGACCCAGTACTTC.

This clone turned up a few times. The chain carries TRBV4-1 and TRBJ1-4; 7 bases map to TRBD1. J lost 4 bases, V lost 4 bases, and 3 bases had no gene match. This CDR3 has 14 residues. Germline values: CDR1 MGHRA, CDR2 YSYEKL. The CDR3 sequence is CASSLGQLNEKLFF. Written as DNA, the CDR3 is TGCGCCAGCAGCCTGGGACAGCTTAATGAAAAACTGTTTTTT.

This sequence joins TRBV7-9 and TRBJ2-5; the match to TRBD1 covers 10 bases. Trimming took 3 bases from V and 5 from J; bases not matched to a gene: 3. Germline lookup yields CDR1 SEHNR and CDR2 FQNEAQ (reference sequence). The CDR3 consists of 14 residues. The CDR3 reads CASSLGTGEETQYF. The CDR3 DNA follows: TGTGCCAGCAGCTTGGGGACAGGGGAGGAGACCCAGTACTTC.

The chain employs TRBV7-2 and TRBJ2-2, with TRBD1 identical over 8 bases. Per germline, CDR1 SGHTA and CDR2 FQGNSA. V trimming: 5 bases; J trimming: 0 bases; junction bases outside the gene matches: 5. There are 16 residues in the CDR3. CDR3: CASSPGQGPNTGELFF. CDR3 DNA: TGTGCCAGCAGCCCAGGACAGGGACCGAACACCGGGGAGCTGTTTTTT. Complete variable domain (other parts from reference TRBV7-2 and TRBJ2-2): GAGVSQSPSNKVTEKGKDVELRCDPISGHTALYWYRQSLGQGLEFLIYFQGNSAPDKSGLPSDRFSAERTGGSVSTLTIQRTQQEDSAVYLCASSPGQGPNTGELFFGEGSRLTVL.

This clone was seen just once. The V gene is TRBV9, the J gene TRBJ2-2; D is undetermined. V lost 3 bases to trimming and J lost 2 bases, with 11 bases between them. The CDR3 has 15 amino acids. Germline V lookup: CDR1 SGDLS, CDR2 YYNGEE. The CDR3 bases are TGTGCCAGCAGCGAGCCTACCGATAACACCGGGGAGCTGTTTTTT. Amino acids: CASSEPTDNTGELFF.

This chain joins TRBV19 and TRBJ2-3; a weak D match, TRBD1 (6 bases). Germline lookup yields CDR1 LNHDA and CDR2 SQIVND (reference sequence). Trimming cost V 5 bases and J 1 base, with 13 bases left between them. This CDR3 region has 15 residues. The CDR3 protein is CASSQVAGGTDTQYF. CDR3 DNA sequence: TGTGCCAGTAGTCAGGTCGCAGGGGGCACAGATACGCAGTATTTT. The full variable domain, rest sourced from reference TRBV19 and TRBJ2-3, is DGGITQSPKYLFRKEGQNVTLSCEQNLNHDAMYWYRQDPGQGLRLIYYSQIVNDFQKGDIAEGYSVSREKKESFPLTVTSAQKNPTAFYLCASSQVAGGTDTQYFGPGTRLTVL.

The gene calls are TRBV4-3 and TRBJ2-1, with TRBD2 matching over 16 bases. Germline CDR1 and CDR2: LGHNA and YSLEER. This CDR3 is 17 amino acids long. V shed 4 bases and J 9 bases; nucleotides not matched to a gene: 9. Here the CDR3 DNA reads TGCGCCAGCAGCCTAGGGACTAGCGGGAGGGCCTCAACTGAGCAGTTCTTC. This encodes CASSLGTSGRASTEQFF.

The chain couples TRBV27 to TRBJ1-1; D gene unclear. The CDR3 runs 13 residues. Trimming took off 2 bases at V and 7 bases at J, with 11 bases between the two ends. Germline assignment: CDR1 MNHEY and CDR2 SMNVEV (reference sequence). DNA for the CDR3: TGTGCCAGCAGTTTAGGCGGCGCGCGTGAAGCTTTCTTT. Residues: CASSLGGAREAFF.

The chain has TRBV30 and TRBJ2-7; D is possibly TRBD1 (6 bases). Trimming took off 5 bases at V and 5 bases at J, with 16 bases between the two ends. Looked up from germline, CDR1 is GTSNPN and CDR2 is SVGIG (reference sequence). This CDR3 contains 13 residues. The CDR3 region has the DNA TGTGCCTGGGGTGGGGGCGTAAAGAACGAGCAGTACTTC. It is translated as CAWGGGVKNEQYF.

CDR3 DNA: TGTGCCAGCTCACCACTGCGAGCAGGTGAGCAGTTCTTC. Translated: CASSPLRAGEQFF. The rearrangement links TRBV18 to TRBJ2-1; D remains unclear. Trimming stripped 1 base from V and 9 bases from J, with 10 bases between. This CDR3 comprises 13 residues. The germline CDR1 and CDR2 sequences are KGHSH and LQKENI.

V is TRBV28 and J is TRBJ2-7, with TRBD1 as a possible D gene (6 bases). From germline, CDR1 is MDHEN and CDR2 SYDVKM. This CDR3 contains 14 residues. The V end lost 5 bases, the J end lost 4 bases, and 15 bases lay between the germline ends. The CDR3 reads CASSQQGTLYEQYF. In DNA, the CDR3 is TGTGCCAGCAGTCAACAGGGAACCCTTTACGAGCAGTACTTC. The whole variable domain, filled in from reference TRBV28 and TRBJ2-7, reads DVKVTQSSRYLVKRTGEKVFLECVQDMDHENMFWYRQDPGLGLRLIYFSYDVKMKEKGDIPEGYSVSREKKERFSLILESASTNQTSMYLCASSQQGTLYEQYFGPGTRLTVT.

The CDR3 DNA reads as TGTGCCAGTAGTCAAGCGGGAGGGCCGGACTACGAGCAGTACTTC. Translated, it gives CASSQAGGPDYEQYF. This chain joins TRBV19 and TRBJ2-7, with 10 nucleotides matching TRBD2. The germline V gene encodes CDR1 LNHDA and CDR2 SQIVND (reference sequence). The CDR3 sequence is 15 residues long. Losses at the gene ends were 5 bases for V and 3 bases for J; bases not matched to a gene: 7. The full variable domain, with the rest looked up from reference TRBV19 and TRBJ2-7, is DGGITQSPKYLFRKEGQNVTLSCEQNLNHDAMYWYRQDPGQGLRLIYYSQIVNDFQKGDIAEGYSVSREKKESFPLTVTSAQKNPTAFYLCASSQAGGPDYEQYFGPGTRLTVT.

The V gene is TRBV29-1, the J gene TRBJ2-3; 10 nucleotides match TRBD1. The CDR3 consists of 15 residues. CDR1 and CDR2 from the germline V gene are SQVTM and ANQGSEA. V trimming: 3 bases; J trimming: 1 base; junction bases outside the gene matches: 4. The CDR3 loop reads CSVDPDRGRTDTQYF. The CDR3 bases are TGCAGCGTTGACCCCGACAGGGGGCGCACAGATACGCAGTATTTT.

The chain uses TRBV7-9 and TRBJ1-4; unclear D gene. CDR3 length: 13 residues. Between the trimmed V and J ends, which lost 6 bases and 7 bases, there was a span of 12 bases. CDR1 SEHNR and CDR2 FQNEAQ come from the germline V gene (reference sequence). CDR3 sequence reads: CASRRGSVEKLFF. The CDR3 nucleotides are TGTGCCAGCAGACGAGGGTCTGTTGAAAAACTGTTTTTT.

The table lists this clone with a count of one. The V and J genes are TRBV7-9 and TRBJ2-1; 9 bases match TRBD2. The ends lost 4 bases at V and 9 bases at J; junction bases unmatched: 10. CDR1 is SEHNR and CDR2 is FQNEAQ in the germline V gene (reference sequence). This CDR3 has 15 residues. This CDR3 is CASSSTSGLFLEQFF. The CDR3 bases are TGTGCCAGCAGCTCGACTAGCGGACTATTTCTTGAGCAGTTCTTC.

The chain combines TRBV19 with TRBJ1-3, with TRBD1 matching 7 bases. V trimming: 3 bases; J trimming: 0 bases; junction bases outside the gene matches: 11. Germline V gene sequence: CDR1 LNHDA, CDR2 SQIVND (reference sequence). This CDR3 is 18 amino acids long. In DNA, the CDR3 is TGTGCCAGTAGTATGTTGGGGACAGTGGAAACCTCTGGAAACACCATATATTTT. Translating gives CASSMLGTVETSGNTIYF. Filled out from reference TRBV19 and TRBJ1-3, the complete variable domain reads DGGITQSPKYLFRKEGQNVTLSCEQNLNHDAMYWYRQDPGQGLRLIYYSQIVNDFQKGDIAEGYSVSREKKESFPLTVTSAQKNPTAFYLCASSMLGTVETSGNTIYFGEGSWLTVV.

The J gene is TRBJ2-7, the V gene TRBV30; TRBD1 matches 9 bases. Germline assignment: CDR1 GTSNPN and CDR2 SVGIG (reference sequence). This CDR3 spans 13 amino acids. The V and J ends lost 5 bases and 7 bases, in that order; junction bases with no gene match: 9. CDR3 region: CAWDPGQGFEQYF. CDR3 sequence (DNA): TGTGCCTGGGATCCGGGACAGGGATTTGAGCAGTACTTC.

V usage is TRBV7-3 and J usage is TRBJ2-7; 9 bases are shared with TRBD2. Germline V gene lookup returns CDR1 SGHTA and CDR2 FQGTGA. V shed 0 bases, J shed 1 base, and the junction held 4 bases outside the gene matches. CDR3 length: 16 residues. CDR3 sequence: CASSLTSGSGSYEQYF. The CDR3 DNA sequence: TGTGCCAGCAGCTTAACTAGCGGGAGTGGGTCCTACGAGCAGTACTTC.

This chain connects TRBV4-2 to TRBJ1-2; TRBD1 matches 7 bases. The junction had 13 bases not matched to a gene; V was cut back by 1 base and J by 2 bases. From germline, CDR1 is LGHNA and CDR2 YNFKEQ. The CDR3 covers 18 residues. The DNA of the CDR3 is TGTGCCAGCAGCCAAGTTGCGTCGACAGGGAGGCTCAACTATGGCTACACCTTC. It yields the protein CASSQVASTGRLNYGYTF.

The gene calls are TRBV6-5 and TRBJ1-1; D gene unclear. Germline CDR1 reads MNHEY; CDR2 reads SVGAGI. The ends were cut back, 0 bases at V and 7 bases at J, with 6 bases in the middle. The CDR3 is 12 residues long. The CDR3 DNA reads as TGTGCCAGCAGTTACTCGGGGAGTGAAGCTTTCTTT. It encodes CASSYSGSEAFF.

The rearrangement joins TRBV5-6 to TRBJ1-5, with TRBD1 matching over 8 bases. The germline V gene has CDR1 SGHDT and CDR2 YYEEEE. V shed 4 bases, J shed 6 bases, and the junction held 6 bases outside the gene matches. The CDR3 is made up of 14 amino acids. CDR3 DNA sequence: TGTGCCAGCAGCCTCAGGGGGCTCGGTCAGCCCCAGCATTTT. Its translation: CASSLRGLGQPQHF.

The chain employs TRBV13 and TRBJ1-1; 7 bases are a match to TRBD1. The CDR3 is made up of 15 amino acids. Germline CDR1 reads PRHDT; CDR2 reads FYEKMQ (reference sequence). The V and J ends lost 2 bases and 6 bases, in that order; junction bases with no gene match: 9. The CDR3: CASSLRDRVLPEAFF. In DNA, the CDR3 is TGTGCCAGCAGCTTAAGAGACAGGGTTCTTCCTGAAGCTTTCTTT.

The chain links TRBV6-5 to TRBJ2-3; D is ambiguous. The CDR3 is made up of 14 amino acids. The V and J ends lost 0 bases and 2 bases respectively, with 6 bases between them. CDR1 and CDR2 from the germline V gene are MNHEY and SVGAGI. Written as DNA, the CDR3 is TGTGCCAGCAGTTACTCGCGGATCACAGATACGCAGTATTTT. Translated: CASSYSRITDTQYF.